The sample holds many counts of the clone carrying this T cell receptor (beta chain). Its matching antigen is unknown. The source of the sample is a study of CD8+CD57+ T cells in acquired aplastic anemia. The CDR3 runs 12 residues. The germline V and J ends were trimmed by 3 bases and 10 bases, with 10 bases remaining between them. CDR1 and CDR2 from the germline V gene are KGHSH and LQKENI. Genomic DNA templated the TCR beta VDJ and CDR3 profiling. TCRdb used MiXCR to reprocess the reads, holding one entry per CDR3 protein. The sample includes about 71,000 distinct CDR3 sequences, 54% of them seen just once. Study outcomes and limitations: The CD8+ Simpson's diversity of patients and controls was not significantly different.

Input material: sorted CD4+, CD8+, or CD8+CD57+ T cells (not recorded which) from PBMCs. The chain has TRBV18 and TRBJ2-1; D uncertain. The clonotype was recovered from a human donor in good health, serving as a control. The CDR3 sequence is CASSPRTLEQFF. CDR3 nucleotides: TGTGCCAGCTCACCGAGGACGCTCGAGCAGTTCTTC.